The subject of this entry is one T cell receptor beta chain. It has no known antigen specificity. No qualities accompany the bases; no much larger clone lies one base away. The record originates from a study of OX40 agonist ivuxolimab in advanced cancers. In terms of the full investigation: Ivuxolimab was a fully human IgG2 agonistic monoclonal antibody targeting the costimulatory receptor OX40 (CD134). Intravenous ivuxolimab was administered to patients every 2 weeks at six dose levels: 0.01, 0.1, 0.3, 1.5, 3 and 10 mg/kg. Among the roughly 50 dose-escalation patients, 19 had hepatocellular carcinoma, approximately 15 melanoma, 9 renal cell carcinoma and 9 head and neck cancer. The dose-escalation cohort was 82.7% male with a mean age of about 60 years, ranging from roughly 20 to 80. Prior anti-PD-1, anti-PD-L1 or anti-CTLA-4 therapy was permitted, and checkpoint inhibitors had been received by about two fifths of dose-escalation patients. Partial responses occurred in three dose-escalation patients: two with cutaneous melanoma and one with hepatocellular carcinoma. The purpose of peripheral TCRbeta sequencing was to test whether ivuxolimab changed TCR sequence diversity and led to clonal T-cell expansion. The paper describes the monotherapy dose-escalation part (N ≈ 52 patients) of the phase I trial of ivuxolimab. The investigation overall reported the following: In partial responders in the 0.1-3.0 mg/kg groups, normalized peripheral clonal expansion was found to be among the lowest, especially among CD8+ T cells. On average, CD8+ T cells showed more expanded clones than CD4+ T cells after ivuxolimab. At doses from 0.1 to 3.0 mg/kg, clonal expansion was seen in both CD4+ and CD8+ blood T cells between baseline and week 6. The antigen specificity of the peripheral T cells that underwent clonal expansion was not determined. Low levels of normalized T-cell clonal expansion were also shown by some nonresponding patients.

Patients with a history of autoimmune disease or receiving systemic immunosuppression were excluded from the trial. Peripheral blood for TCR sequencing was drawn from every dose cohort at baseline, at cycle 4 day 1 and at cycle 7 day 1. The samples were drawn from a first-in-human, open-label, multicenter phase I dose-escalation trial of ivuxolimab. Adults with locally advanced or metastatic melanoma, renal cell carcinoma, hepatocellular carcinoma or head and neck squamous cell carcinoma were enrolled in the trial. CD4+ and CD8+ T cells were sorted separately from peripheral blood before TCR sequencing. For sequencing of the TCRbeta CDR3 region, genomic DNA was extracted from the sorted cells. The immunoSEQ Assay was used for sequencing of TCRbeta CDR3 regions. The table was pulled from immuneACCESS by TCRdb, which kept in-frame rearrangements only. Such tables lose some clones; where checked, under half of the loss comes from unresolved V genes, and the rest has no known cause. The sample table holds about 42,000 clones, of which roughly nine tenths were seen once. The ten top clones hold about 4.3% of the sample.

V is cut by 0 bases and J by 5 bases, and the space between the germline ends is 11 bases. There are 15 amino acids in the CDR3, from cysteine to phenylalanine inclusive. Solely the CDR3 DNA is kept, with 45 bases framed from the first base. From the germline V gene (reference sequence), CDR1 is MNHNY and CDR2 is SVGAGI. The sample here was CD4+ or CD8+ T cells sorted from blood, taken in a trial of the OX40 agonist ivuxolimab. The chain is encoded by TRBV6-6 joined to TRBJ2-1; perhaps TRBD2 is the D gene, with 5 bases matching. This clonotype was obtained from an adult with an advanced solid tumor such as melanoma, head and neck, liver or kidney cancer. The nucleotides are TGTGCCAGCAGTTACTCGAGAGACTATGACAATGAGCAGTTCTTC. The resulting protein is CASSYSRDYDNEQFF.